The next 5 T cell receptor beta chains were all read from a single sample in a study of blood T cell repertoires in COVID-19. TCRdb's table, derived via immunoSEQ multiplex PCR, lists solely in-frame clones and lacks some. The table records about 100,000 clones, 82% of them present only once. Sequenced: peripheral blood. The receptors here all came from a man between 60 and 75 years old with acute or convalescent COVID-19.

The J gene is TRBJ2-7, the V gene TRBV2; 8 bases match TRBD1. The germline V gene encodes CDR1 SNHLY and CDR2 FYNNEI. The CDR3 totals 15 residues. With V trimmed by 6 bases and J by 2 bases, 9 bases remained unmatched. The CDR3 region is CASRVDRGEAYEQYF. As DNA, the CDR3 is TGTGCCAGCAGGGTCGACAGGGGAGAAGCCTACGAGCAGTACTTC.

The CDR3 loop is CATSDFRQNEQFF. The CDR3 nucleotides are TGTGCCACCAGTGATTTCCGACAAAATGAGCAGTTCTTC. The rearrangement uses TRBV24-1 and TRBJ2-1, with D unclear. V was clipped by 1 base and J by 7 bases, with 7 bases between them. The CDR3 is 13 residues long. Germline CDR1 and CDR2: KGHDR and SFDVKD.

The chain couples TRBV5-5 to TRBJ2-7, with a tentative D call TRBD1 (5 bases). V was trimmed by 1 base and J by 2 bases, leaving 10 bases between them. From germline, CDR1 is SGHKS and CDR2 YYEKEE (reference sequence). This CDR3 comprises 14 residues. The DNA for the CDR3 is TGTGCCAGCAGCTTGTTGATACAGGCCTACGAGCAGTACTTC. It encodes CASSLLIQAYEQYF.

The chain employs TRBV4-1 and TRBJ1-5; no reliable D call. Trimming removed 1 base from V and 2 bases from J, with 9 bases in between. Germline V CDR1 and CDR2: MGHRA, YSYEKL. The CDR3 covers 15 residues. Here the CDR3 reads CASSQGREGNQPQHF. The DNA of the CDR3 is TGCGCCAGCAGCCAAGGTCGGGAAGGCAATCAGCCCCAGCATTTT.

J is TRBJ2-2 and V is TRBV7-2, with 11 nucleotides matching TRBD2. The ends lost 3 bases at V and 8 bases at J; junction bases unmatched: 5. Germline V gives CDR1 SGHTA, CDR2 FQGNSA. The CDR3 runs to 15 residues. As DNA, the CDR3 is TGTGCCAGCAGCTTTTTAGCGGGGGGGCTAGGGGAGCTGTTTTTT. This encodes CASSFLAGGLGELFF.